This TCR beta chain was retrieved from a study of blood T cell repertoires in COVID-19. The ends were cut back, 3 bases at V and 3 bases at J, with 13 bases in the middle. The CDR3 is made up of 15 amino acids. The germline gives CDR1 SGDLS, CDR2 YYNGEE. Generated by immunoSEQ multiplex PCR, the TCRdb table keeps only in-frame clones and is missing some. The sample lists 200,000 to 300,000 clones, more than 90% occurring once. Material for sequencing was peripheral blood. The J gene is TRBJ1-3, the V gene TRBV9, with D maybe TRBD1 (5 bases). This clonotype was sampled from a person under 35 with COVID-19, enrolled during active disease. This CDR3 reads CASSGEGTSGNTIYF. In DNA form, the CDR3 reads TGTGCCAGCAGCGGGGAGGGGACGAGTGGAAACACCATATATTTT.